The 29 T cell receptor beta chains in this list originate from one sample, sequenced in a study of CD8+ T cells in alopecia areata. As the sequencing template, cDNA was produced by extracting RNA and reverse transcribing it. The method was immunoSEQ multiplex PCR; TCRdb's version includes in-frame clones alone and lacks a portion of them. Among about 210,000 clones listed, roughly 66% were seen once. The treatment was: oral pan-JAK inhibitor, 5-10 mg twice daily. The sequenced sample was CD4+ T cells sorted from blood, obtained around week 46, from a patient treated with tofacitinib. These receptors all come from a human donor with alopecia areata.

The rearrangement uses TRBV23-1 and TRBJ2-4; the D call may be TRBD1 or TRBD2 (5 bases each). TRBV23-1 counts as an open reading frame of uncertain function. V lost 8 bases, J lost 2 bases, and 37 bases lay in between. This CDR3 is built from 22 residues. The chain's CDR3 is CASPLQPGPPGEDLRTKNIQYF. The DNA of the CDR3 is TGCGCCAGCCCCCTCCAGCCGGGGCCCCCGGGCGAGGATCTTCGGACCAAAAACATTCAGTACTTC.

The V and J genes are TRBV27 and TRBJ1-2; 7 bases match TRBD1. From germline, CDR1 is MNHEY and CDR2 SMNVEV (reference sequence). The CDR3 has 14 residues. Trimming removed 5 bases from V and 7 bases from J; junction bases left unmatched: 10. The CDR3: CASSGGQPPFGYTF. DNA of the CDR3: TGTGCCAGCAGTGGGGGACAGCCGCCGTTTGGCTACACCTTC.

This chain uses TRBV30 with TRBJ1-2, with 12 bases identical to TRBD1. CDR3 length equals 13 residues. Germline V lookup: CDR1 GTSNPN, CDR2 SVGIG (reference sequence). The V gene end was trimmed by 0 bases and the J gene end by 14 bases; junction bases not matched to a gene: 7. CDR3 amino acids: CAWSVGTGGAGTF. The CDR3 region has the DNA TGTGCCTGGAGTGTCGGGACAGGGGGCGCGGGTACCTTC.

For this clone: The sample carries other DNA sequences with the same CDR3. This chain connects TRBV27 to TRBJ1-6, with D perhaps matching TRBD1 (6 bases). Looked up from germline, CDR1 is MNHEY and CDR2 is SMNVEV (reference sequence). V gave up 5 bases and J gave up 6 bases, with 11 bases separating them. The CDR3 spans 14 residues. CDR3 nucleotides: TGTGCCAGCAGTCTCGGACAGACTAATTCACCCCTCCACTTT. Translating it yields CASSLGQTNSPLHF.

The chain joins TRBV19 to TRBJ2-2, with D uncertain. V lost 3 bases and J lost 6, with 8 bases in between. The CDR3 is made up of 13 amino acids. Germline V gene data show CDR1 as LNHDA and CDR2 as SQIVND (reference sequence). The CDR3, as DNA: TGTGCCAGTAGTATGATCAGCCCCGGGGAGCTGTTTTTT. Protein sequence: CASSMISPGELFF.

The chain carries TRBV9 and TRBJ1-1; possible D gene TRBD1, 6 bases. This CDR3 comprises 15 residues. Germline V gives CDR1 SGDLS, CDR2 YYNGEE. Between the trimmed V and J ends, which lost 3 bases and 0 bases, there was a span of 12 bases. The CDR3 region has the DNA TGTGCCAGCAGCGGCCGGACAGCTTTGAACACTGAAGCTTTCTTT. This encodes CASSGRTALNTEAFF.

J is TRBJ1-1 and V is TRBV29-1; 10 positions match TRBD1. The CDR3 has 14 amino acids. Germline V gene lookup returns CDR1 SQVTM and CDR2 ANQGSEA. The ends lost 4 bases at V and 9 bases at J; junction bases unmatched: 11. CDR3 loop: CSVGGGTGVPQAFF. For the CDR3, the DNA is TGCAGCGTTGGCGGGGGGACAGGGGTCCCCCAAGCTTTCTTT.

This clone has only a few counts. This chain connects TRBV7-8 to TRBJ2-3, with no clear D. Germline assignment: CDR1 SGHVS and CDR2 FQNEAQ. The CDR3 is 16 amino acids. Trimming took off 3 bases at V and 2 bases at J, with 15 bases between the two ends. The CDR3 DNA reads TGTGCCAGCAGCTTCTCCTCTGGCCTTGTCACAGATACGCAGTATTTT. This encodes CASSFSSGLVTDTQYF.

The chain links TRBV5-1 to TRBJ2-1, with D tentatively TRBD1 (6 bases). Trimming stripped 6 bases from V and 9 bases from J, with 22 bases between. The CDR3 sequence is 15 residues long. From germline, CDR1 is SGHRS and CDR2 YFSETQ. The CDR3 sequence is CASNGAGVYGGEQFF. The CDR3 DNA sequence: TGCGCCAGCAATGGGGCAGGGGTTTATGGCGGTGAGCAGTTCTTC.

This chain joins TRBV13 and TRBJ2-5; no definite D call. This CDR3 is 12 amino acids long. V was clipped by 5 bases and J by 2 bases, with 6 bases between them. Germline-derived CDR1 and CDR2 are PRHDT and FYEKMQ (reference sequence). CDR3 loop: CASSEPQETQYF. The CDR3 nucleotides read TGTGCCAGCAGCGAACCGCAAGAGACCCAGTACTTC. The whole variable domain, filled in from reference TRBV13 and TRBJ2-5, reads AAGVIQSPRHLIKEKRETATLKCYPIPRHDTVYWYQQGPGQDPQFLISFYEKMQSDKGSIPDRFSAQQFSDYHSELNMSSLELGDSALYFCASSEPQETQYFGPGTRLLVL.

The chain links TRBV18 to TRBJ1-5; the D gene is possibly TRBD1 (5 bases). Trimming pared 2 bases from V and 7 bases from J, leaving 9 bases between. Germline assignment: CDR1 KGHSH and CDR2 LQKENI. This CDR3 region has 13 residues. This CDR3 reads CASSPKGDQPQHF. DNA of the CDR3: TGTGCCAGCTCACCAAAAGGGGACCAGCCCCAGCATTTT.

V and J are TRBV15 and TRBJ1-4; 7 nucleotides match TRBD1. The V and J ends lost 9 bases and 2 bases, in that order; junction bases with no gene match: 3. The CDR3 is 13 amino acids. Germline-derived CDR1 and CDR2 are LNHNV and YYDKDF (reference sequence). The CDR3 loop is CATTGATNEKLFF. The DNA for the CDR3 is TGTGCCACAACAGGGGCGACTAATGAAAAACTGTTTTTT.

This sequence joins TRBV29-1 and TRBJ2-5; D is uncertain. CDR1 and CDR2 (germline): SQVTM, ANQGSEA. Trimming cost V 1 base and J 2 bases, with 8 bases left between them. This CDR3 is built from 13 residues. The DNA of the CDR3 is TGCAGCGTTGAAGTCGGACGACAAGAGACCCAGTACTTC. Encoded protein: CSVEVGRQETQYF.

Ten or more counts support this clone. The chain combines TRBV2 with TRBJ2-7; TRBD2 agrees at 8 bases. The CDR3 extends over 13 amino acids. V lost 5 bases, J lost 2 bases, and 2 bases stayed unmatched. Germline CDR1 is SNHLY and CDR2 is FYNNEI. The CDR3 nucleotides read TGTGCCAGCAGTAAGCGGGGGCCCTACGAGCAGTACTTC. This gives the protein CASSKRGPYEQYF. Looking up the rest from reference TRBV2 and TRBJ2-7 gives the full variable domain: EPEVTQTPSHQVTQMGQEVILRCVPISNHLYFYWYRQILGQKVEFLVSFYNNEISEKSEIFDDQFSVERPDGSNFTLKIRSTKLEDSAMYFCASSKRGPYEQYFGPGTRLTVT.

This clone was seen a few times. The CDR3 DNA follows: TGTGCCAGCAGCTTTGGCGCCCGGTCGGGCTACACCTTC. Residues: CASSFGARSGYTF. The chain uses TRBV11-2 and TRBJ1-2, with D unresolved. CDR3 size: 13 residues. Germline V gene lookup returns CDR1 SGHAT and CDR2 FQNNGV. Trimming stripped 3 bases from V and 8 bases from J, with 13 bases between.

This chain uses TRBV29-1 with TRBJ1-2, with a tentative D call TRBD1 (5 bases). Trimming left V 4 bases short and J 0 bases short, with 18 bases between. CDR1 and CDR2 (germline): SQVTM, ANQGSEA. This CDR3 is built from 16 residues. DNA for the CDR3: TGCAGCGTTGGGGGTTTGTTGGACACAGCTAACTATGGCTACACCTTC. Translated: CSVGGLLDTANYGYTF.

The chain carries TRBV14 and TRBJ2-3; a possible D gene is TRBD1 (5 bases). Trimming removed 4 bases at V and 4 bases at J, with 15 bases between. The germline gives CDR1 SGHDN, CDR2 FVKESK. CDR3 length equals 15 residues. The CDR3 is CASSPLLGVPDTQYF. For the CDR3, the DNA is TGTGCCAGCAGCCCCCTCCTAGGGGTCCCAGATACGCAGTATTTT.

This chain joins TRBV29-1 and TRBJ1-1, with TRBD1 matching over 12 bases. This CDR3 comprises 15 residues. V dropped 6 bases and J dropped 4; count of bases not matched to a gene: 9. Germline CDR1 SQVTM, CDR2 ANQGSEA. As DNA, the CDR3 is TGCAGCGTGGCCGGGACAGGGGGCTCAAGCACTGAAGCTTTCTTT. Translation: CSVAGTGGSSTEAFF.

The CDR3 loop is CASSQRTGISLEQYF. As DNA, the CDR3 is TGTGCCAGCAGCCAGCGGACAGGGATTTCCCTCGAGCAGTACTTC. The chain uses TRBV14 and TRBJ2-7; 8 bases are shared with TRBD1. The germline CDR1 and CDR2 sequences are SGHDN and FVKESK. The CDR3 has 15 residues. The V segment lost 3 bases and the J segment 6 bases; nucleotides outside the gene matches: 10.

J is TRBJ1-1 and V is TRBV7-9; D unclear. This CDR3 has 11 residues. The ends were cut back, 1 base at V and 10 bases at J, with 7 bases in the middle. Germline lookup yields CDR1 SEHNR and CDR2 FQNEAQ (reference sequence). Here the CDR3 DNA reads TGTGCCAGCAGCTTAGTACCAAGAGCTTTCTTT. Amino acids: CASSLVPRAFF.

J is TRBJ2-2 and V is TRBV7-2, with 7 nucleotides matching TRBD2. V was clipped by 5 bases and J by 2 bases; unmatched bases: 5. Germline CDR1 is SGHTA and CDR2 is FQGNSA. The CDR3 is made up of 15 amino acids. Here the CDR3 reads CASSPAGPNTGELFF. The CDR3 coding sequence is TGTGCCAGCAGCCCAGCGGGGCCTAACACCGGGGAGCTGTTTTTT.

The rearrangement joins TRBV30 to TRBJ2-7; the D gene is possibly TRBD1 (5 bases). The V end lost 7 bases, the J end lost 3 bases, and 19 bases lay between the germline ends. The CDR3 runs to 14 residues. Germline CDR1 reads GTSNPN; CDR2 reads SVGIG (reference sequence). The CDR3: CAYQAAGRIYEQYF. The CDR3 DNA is TGTGCCTACCAAGCAGCAGGGCGAATCTACGAGCAGTACTTC.

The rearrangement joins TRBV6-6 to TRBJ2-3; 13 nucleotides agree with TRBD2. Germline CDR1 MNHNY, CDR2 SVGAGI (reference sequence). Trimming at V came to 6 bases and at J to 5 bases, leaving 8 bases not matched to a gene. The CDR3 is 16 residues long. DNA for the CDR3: TGTGCCAGCAGACCCACGGGACTAGCGGGGCGAGATACGCAGTATTTT. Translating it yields CASRPTGLAGRDTQYF.

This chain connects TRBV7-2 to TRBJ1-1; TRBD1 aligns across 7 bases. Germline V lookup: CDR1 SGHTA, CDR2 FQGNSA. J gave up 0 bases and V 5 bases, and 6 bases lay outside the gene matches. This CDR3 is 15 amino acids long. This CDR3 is CASSTGQVVNTEAFF. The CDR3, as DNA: TGTGCCAGCAGCACTGGACAGGTGGTGAACACTGAAGCTTTCTTT.

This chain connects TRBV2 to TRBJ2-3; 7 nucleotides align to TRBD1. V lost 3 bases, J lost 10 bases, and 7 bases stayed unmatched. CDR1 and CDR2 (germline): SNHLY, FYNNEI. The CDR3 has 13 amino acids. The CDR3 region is CASSERQGRAQYF. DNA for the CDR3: TGTGCCAGCAGTGAGAGACAGGGACGCGCGCAGTATTTT.

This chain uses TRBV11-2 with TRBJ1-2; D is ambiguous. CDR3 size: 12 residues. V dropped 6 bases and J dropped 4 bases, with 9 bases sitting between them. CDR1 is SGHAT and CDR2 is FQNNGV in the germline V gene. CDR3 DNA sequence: TGTGCCAGCAGTCAACCCCGCTATGGCTACACCTTC. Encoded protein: CASSQPRYGYTF.

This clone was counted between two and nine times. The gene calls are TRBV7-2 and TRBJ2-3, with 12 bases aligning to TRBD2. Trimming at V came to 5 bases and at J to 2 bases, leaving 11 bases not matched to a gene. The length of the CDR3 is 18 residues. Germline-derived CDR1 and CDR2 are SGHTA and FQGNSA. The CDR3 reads CASSQKGLAGGLTDTQYF. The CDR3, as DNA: TGTGCCAGCAGCCAGAAGGGGCTAGCGGGGGGGCTCACAGATACGCAGTATTTT.

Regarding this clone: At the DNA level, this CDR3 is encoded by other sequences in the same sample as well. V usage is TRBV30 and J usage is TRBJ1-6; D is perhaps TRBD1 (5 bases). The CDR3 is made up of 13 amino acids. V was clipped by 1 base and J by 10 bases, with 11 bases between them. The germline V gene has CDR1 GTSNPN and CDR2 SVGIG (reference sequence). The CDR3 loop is CAWSGQGGSPLHF. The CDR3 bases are TGTGCCTGGAGTGGGCAGGGTGGCTCACCCCTCCACTTT.

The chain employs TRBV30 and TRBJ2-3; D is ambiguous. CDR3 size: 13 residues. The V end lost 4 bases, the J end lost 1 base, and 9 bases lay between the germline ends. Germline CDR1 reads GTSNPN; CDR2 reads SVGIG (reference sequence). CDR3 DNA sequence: TGTGCCTGGAAGGCTGGAGGCACAGATACGCAGTATTTT. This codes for CAWKAGGTDTQYF.